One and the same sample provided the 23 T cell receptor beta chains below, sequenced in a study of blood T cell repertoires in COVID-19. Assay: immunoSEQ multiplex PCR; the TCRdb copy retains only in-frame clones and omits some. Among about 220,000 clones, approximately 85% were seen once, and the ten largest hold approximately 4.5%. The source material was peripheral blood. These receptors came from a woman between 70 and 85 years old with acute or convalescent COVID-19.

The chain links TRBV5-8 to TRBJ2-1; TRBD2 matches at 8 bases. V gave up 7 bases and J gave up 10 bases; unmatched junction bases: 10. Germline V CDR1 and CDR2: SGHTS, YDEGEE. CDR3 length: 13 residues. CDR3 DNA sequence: TGTGCCAGCCTCAGGGTGGCTAGCGGGGAGCAGTTCTTC. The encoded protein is CASLRVASGEQFF.

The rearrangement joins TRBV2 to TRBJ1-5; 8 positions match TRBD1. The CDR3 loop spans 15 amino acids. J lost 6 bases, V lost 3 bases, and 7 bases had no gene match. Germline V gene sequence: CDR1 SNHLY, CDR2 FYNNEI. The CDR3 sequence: CASSDDYRGIQPQHF. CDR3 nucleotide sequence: TGTGCCAGCAGTGACGATTACAGGGGGATTCAGCCCCAGCATTTT. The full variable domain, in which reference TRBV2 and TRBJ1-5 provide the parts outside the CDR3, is EPEVTQTPSHQVTQMGQEVILRCVPISNHLYFYWYRQILGQKVEFLVSFYNNEISEKSEIFDDQFSVERPDGSNFTLKIRSTKLEDSAMYFCASSDDYRGIQPQHFGDGTRLSIL.

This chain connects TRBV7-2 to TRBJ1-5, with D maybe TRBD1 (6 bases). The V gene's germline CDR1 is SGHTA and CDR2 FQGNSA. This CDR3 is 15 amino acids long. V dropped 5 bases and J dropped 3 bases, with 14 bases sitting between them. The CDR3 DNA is TGTGCCAGCAGCCCCCAGGGGCGCTCCAATCAGCCCCAGCATTTT. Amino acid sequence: CASSPQGRSNQPQHF.

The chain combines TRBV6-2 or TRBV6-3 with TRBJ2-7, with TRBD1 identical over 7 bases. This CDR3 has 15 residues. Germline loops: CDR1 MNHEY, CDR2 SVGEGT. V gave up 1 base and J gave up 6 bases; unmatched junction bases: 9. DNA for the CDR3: TGTGCCAGCAGTTACTTCGACAGGGTCAATATCGAGCAGTACTTC. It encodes CASSYFDRVNIEQYF.

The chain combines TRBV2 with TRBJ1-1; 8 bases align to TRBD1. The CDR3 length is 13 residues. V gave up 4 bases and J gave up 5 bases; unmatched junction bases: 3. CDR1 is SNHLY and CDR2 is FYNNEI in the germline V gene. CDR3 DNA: TGTGCCAGCAGTGCCAGGGGGCGTACTGAAGCTTTCTTT. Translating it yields CASSARGRTEAFF.

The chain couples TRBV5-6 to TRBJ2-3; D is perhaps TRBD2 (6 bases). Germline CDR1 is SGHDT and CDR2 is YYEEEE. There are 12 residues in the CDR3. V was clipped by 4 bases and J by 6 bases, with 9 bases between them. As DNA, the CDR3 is TGTGCCAGCAGCCCGGGACTCGATACGCAGTATTTT. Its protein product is CASSPGLDTQYF.

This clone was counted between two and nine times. The DNA for the CDR3 is TGTGCCTGGAGCGGGACACATGATCAGCCCCAGCATTTT. Translating it yields CAWSGTHDQPQHF. The chain has TRBV30 and TRBJ1-5; D perhaps matches TRBD1 (6 bases). The CDR3 is 13 residues long. Between the trimmed V and J ends, which lost 3 bases and 5 bases, there was a span of 11 bases. CDR1 GTSNPN and CDR2 SVGIG come from the germline V gene (reference sequence). Together with reference TRBV30 and TRBJ1-5, the CDR3 gives the full variable domain: SQTIHQWPATLVQPVGSPLSLECTVEGTSNPNLYWYRQAAGRGLQLLFYSVGIGQISSEVPQNLSASRPQDRQFILSSKKLLLSDSGFYLCAWSGTHDQPQHFGDGTRLSIL.

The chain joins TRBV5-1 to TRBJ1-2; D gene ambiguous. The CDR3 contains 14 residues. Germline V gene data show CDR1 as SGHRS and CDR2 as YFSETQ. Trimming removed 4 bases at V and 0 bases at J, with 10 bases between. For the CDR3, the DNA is TGCGCCAGCAGCCCTAGCAGCCCTAACTATGGCTACACCTTC. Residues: CASSPSSPNYGYTF.

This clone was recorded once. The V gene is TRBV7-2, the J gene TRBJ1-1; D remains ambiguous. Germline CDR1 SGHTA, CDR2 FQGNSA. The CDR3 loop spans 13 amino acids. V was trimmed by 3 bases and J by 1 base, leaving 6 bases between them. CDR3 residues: CASSFNRNTEAFF. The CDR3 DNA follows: TGTGCCAGCAGCTTTAACAGGAACACTGAAGCTTTCTTT. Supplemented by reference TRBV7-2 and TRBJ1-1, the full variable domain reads GAGVSQSPSNKVTEKGKDVELRCDPISGHTALYWYRQSLGQGLEFLIYFQGNSAPDKSGLPSDRFSAERTGGSVSTLTIQRTQQEDSAVYLCASSFNRNTEAFFGQGTRLTVV.

As DNA, the CDR3 is TGTGCCAGCAGCTTAAAGGGGGGGCCCGGGAACACCGGGGAGCTGTTTTTT. This translates into CASSLKGGPGNTGELFF. The chain links TRBV7-6 to TRBJ2-2, with a possible D match to TRBD2 (7 bases). The CDR3 is 17 residues long. From germline, CDR1 is SGHVS and CDR2 FNYEAQ. Between the trimmed V and J ends, which lost 2 bases and 1 base, there was a span of 14 bases.

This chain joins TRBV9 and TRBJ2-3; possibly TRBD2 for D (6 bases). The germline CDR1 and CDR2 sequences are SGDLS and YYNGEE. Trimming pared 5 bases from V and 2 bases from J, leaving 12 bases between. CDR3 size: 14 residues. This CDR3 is CASRSGTDTDTQYF. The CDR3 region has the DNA TGTGCCAGCAGGTCCGGGACTGACACAGATACGCAGTATTTT.

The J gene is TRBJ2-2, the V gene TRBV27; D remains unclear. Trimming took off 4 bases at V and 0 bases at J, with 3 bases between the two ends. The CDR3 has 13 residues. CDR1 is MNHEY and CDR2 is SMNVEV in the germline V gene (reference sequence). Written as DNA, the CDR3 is TGTGCCAGCAGTTCTGCGAACACCGGGGAGCTGTTTTTT. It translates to CASSSANTGELFF.

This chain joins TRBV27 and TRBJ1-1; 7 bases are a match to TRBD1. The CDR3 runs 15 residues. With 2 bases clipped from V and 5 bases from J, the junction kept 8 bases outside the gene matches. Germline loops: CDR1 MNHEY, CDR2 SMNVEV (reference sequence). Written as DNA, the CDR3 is TGTGCCAGCAGTTTAGGAAACAGGGGTGAAACTGAAGCTTTCTTT. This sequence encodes CASSLGNRGETEAFF.

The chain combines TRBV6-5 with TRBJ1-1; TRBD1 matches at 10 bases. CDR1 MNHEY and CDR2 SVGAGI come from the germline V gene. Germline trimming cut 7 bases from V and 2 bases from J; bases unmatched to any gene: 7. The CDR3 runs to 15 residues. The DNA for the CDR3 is TGTGCCAGCAAGAGGACAGGGGGGCAAAACACTGAAGCTTTCTTT. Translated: CASKRTGGQNTEAFF.

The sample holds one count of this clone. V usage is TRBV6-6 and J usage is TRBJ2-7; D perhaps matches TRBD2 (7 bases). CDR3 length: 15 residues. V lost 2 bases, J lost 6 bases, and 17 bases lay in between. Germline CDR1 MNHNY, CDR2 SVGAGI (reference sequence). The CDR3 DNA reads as TGTGCCAGCAGTTACGAGGGGGGGCGGTCTGGCGAGCAGTACTTC. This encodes CASSYEGGRSGEQYF.

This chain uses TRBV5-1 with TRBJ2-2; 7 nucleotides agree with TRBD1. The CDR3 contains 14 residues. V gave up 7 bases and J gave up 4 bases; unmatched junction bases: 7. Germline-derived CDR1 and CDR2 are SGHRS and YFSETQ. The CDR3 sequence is CASAPAGGTGELFF. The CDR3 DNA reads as TGCGCCAGCGCCCCCGCAGGGGGCACCGGGGAGCTGTTTTTT.

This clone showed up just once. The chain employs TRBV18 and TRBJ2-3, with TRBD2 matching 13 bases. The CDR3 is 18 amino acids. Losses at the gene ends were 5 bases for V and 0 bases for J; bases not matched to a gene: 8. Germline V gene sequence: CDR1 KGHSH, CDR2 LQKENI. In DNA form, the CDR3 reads TGTGCCAGCTCATGGGGACTAGCGGGGCCTACTAGCACAGATACGCAGTATTTT. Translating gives CASSWGLAGPTSTDTQYF. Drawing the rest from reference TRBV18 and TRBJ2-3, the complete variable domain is NAGVMQNPRHLVRRRGQEARLRCSPMKGHSHVYWYRQLPEEGLKFMVYLQKENIIDESGMPKERFSAEFPKEGPSILRIQQVVRGDSAAYFCASSWGLAGPTSTDTQYFGPGTRLTVL.

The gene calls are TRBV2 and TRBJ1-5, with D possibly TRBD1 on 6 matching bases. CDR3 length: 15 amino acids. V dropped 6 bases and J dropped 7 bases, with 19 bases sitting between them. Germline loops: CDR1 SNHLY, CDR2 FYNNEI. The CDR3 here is CASRLQGGAGQPQHF. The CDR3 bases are TGTGCCAGCAGACTACAGGGCGGAGCGGGACAGCCCCAGCATTTT.

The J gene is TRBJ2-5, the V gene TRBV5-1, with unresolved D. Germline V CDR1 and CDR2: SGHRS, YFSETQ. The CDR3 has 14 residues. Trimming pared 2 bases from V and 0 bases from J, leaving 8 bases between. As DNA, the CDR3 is TGCGCCAGCAGCTTTCCCGGGTACCAAGAGACCCAGTACTTC. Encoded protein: CASSFPGYQETQYF.

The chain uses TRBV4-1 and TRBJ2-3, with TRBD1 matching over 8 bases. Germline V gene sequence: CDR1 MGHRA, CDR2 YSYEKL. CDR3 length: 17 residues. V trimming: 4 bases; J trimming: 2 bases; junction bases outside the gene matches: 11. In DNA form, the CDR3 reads TGCGCCAGCAGCCGCAGAGGACCGGGACAGGCCACAGATACGCAGTATTTT. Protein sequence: CASSRRGPGQATDTQYF.

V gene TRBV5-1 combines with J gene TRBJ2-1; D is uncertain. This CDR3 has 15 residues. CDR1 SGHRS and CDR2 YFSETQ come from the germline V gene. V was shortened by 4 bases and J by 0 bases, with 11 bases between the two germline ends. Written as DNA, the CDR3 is TGCGCCAGCAGCGGTGGCAAAAACTCCTACAATGAGCAGTTCTTC. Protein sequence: CASSGGKNSYNEQFF.

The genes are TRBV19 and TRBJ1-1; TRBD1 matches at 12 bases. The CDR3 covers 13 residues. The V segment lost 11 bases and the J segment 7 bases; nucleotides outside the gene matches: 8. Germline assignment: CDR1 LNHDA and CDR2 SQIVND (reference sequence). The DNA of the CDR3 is TGTGCCTCGGTGGGACAGGGGGCAGGTGAAGCTTTCTTT. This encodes CASVGQGAGEAFF.

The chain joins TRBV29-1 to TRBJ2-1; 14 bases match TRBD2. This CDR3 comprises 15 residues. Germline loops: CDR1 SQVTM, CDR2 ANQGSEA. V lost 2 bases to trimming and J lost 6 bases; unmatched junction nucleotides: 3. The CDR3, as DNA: TGCAGCGTTGAACTCGGACTAGCGGGGGGCAATGAGCAGTTCTTC. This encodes CSVELGLAGGNEQFF.